These 9 T cell receptor beta chains were all obtained from the same sample, sequenced in a study of CD8 T cells in ankylosing spondylitis. Study-level points and caveats: The study identified a TCR beta motif of several highly homologous variants that appeared characteristic of ankylosing spondylitis blood.

Their target antigens are unknown. TCRdb fed the 5' RACE reads into MiXCR, producing one record per CDR3 protein. This table holds roughly 700,000 distinct CDR3 sequences, 15% to 20% found once. Source material: blood, either unsorted or a sorted T cell fraction (not recorded which). These TCRs come from a male donor with ankylosing spondylitis.

This clonotype was seen ten or more times. The chain couples TRBV14 to TRBJ2-7; D remains unclear. The CDR3 length is 12 residues. V shed 1 base and J shed 4 bases, with 5 bases lying between them. From germline, CDR1 is SGHDN and CDR2 FVKESK. CDR3 sequence: CASSQGNYEQYF. The CDR3, as DNA: TGTGCCAGCAGCCAAGGAAATTACGAGCAGTACTTC.

V gene TRBV7-2 combines with J gene TRBJ1-4; D perhaps matches TRBD1 (6 bases). CDR1 and CDR2 from the germline V gene are SGHTA and FQGNSA. This CDR3 has 15 residues. The V and J ends lost 3 bases and 7 bases respectively, with 15 bases between them. CDR3: CASSFWGRLSEKLFF. CDR3 sequence (DNA): TGTGCCAGCAGCTTTTGGGGGCGGTTGAGTGAAAAACTGTTTTTT.

This sequence joins TRBV10-3 and TRBJ1-6; D is uncertain. Between the trimmed V and J ends, which lost 3 bases and 7 bases, there was a span of 4 bases. This CDR3 comprises 12 residues. The germline gives CDR1 ENHRY, CDR2 SYGVKD. CDR3 bases: TGTGCCATCAGTGACGGAAATTCACCCCTCCACTTT. This gives the protein CAISDGNSPLHF.

This clonotype was observed a handful of times. The gene calls are TRBV10-2 and TRBJ2-1; TRBD2 aligns across 10 bases. This CDR3 has 15 residues. The V gene end was trimmed by 3 bases and the J gene end by 2 bases; junction bases not matched to a gene: 1. CDR1 and CDR2 from the germline V gene are WSHSY and SAAADI. CDR3 residues: CASSDGTSAYNEQFF. CDR3 sequence (DNA): TGCGCCAGCAGTGACGGGACTAGCGCCTACAATGAGCAGTTCTTC.

This rearrangement joins TRBV7-9 to TRBJ2-7, with D perhaps assigned TRBD1 or TRBD2 (5 bases each). Germline values: CDR1 SEHNR, CDR2 FQNEAQ (reference sequence). V was trimmed by 9 bases and J by 6 bases, leaving 18 bases between them. This CDR3 is built from 13 residues. For the CDR3, the DNA is TGTGCCAGTTCTCCCGGGGCCGGGTTCGAGCAGTACTTC. It translates to CASSPGAGFEQYF.

The rearrangement joins TRBV6-5 to TRBJ1-6, with D uncertain. The germline V gene has CDR1 MNHEY and CDR2 SVGAGI. The CDR3 is 14 amino acids. V lost 2 bases to trimming and J lost 2 bases, with 4 bases between them. In DNA, the CDR3 is TGTGCCAGCAGTTACGACACCTATAATTCACCCCTCCACTTT. This translates into CASSYDTYNSPLHF.

The table lists this clonotype with many counts. V and J are TRBV27 and TRBJ2-7, with a weak D call TRBD2 (6 bases). Trimming left V 6 bases short and J 4 bases short, with 22 bases between. From germline, CDR1 is MNHEY and CDR2 SMNVEV (reference sequence). The CDR3 extends over 16 amino acids. CDR3 residues: CASSPRLVERRYEQYF. CDR3 sequence (DNA): TGTGCCAGCAGCCCCAGACTAGTCGAAAGAAGATACGAGCAGTACTTC.

CDR3 coding DNA: TGTGCCAGCAAAGGAGGACTAGCCCTAGGAGATACGCAGTATTTT. Translating gives CASKGGLALGDTQYF. V is TRBV2 and J is TRBJ2-3, with 8 bases aligning to TRBD2. The length of the CDR3 is 15 residues. Germline values: CDR1 SNHLY, CDR2 FYNNEI. V was clipped by 7 bases and J by 5 bases; unmatched bases: 11.

This clonotype appeared a few times. The rearrangement links TRBV20-1 to TRBJ2-7; 7 bases fit TRBD2. Germline CDR1 reads DFQATT; CDR2 reads SNEGSKA (reference sequence). CDR3 length equals 19 residues. V lost 0 bases to trimming and J lost 3 bases; unmatched junction nucleotides: 20. CDR3 region: CSARDVGSGGLGLHYEQYF. CDR3 bases: TGCAGTGCTAGAGATGTGGGGTCTGGAGGACTAGGCTTACACTACGAGCAGTACTTC.